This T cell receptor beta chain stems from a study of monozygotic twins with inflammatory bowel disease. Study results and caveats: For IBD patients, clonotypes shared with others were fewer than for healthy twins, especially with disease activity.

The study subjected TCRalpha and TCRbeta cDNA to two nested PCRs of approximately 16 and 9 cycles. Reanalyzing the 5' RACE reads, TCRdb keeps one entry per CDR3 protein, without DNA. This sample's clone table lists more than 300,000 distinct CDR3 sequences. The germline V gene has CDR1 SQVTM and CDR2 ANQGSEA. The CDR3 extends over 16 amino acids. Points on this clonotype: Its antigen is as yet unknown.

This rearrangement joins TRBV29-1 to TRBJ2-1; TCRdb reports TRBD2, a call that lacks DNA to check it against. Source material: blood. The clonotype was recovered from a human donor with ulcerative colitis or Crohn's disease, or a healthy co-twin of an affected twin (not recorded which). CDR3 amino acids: CSVEDLEGGPVHEQFF.